This TCR beta chain was captured in a study of cytomegalovirus exposure and HLA in healthy donors. The CDR3 has 14 residues. The germline CDR1 and CDR2 sequences are LGHNA and YNFKEQ. The ends were cut back, 0 bases at V and 1 base at J, with 7 bases in the middle. Profiled with immunoSEQ multiplex PCR; TCRdb holds only in-frame clones, not every one. The sample records more than 150,000 clones, roughly 84% being singletons. To note about this clone: Its antigen remains unidentified.

Whole-study results and caveats: According to the study, about 180 TCR beta chains were cytomegalovirus-associated. In vitro experiments confirmed that three CMV-associated chains were specific for CMV antigens.

The donors were in the approximately 120-subject validation cohort; that cohort was separate from the roughly 680-subject first cohort. The TCR sequence derives from a man aged 18 to 30 in good health and CMV-seropositive. The sample was PBMCs. This chain connects TRBV4-2 to TRBJ2-7; a possible D gene is TRBD2 (5 bases). CDR3 loop: CASSQERGSYEQYF. Written as DNA, the CDR3 is TGTGCCAGCAGCCAAGAACGGGGTTCCTACGAGCAGTACTTC.